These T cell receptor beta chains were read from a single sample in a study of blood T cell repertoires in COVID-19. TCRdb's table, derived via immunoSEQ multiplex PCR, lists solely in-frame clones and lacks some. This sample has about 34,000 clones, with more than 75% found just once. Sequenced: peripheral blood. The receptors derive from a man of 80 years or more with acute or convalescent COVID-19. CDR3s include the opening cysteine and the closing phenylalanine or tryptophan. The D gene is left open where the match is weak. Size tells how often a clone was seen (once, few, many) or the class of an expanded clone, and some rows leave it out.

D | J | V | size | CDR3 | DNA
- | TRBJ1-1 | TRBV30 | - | CAWSFREKKAFF | TGTGCCTGGAGTTTCCGGGAAAAGAAAGCTTTCTTT
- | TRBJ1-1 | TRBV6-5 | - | CASSYFRSGGQGAFF | TGTGCCAGCAGTTATTTTAGATCGGGCGGGCAAGGAGCTTTCTTT
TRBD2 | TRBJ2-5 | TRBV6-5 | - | CASRGGATQYF | TGTGCCAGCCGGGGGGGCGCGACCCAGTACTTC
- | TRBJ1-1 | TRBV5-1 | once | CASSPQGNNMNTEAFF | TGCGCCAGCAGCCCGCAGGGCAATAACATGAACACTGAAGCTTTCTTT
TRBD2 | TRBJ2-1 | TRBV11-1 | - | CASSLGTRSGQFF | TGTGCCAGCAGCTTAGGGACTAGGAGTGGGCAGTTCTTC
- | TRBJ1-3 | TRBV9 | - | CASSAAGGSGNTIYF | TGTGCCAGCAGCGCAGCGGGGGGGTCTGGAAACACCATATATTTT
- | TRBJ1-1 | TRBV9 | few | CASSVRSDTMNTEAFF | TGTGCCAGCAGCGTGAGATCAGATACTATGAACACTGAAGCTTTCTTT
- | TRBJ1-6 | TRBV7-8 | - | CASSLVSQGNSPLHF | TGTGCCAGCAGCTTAGTATCCCAGGGTAATTCACCCCTCCACTTT
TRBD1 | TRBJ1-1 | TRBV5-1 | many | CASSLGTGSIEAFF | TGCGCCAGCAGCTTAGGGACAGGGTCGATTGAAGCTTTCTTT
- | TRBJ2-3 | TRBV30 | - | CAWSRERAPHTQYF | TGTGCCTGGAGCAGGGAAAGGGCCCCCCATACGCAGTATTTT
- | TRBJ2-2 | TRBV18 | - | CASSPPTTALGELFF | TGTGCCAGCTCACCACCGACGACAGCTTTGGGGGAGCTGTTTTTT
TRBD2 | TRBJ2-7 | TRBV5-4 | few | CASSLGSSGGGSYEQYF | TGTGCCAGCAGCTTGGGTTCGTCGGGGGGAGGCTCCTACGAGCAGTACTTC
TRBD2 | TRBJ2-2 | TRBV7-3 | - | CASSLASSGRTGELFF | TGTGCCAGCAGCTTAGCTTCCAGCGGGAGGACCGGGGAGCTGTTTTTT
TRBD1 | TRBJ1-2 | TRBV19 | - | CASSIVATGAYGYTF | TGTGCCAGTAGTATCGTCGCAACAGGGGCCTATGGCTACACCTTC
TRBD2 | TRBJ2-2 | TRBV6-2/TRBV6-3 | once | CASSYPRLAGGPGELFF | TGTGCCAGCAGTTACCCACGACTAGCGGGAGGGCCCGGGGAGCTGTTTTTT
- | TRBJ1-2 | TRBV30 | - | CAWRESGDGYTF | TGTGCCTGGCGAGAATCCGGGGATGGCTACACCTTC